The present T cell receptor (beta chain) was sequenced within a study of OX40 agonist ivuxolimab in advanced cancers. With regard to the full study: Ivuxolimab, which targeted the costimulatory receptor OX40 (CD134), was an agonistic, fully human IgG2 monoclonal antibody. In the dose-escalation cohort, around four fifths of patients were male, and the mean age was roughly 60 years with a range of about 20 to 80. The paper reports the monotherapy dose-escalation portion (N of about 50 patients) of the phase I ivuxolimab trial. The point of sequencing TCRbeta in the periphery was to test whether ivuxolimab changed TCR sequence diversity and drove clonal T-cell expansion. Patients were allowed to have had prior anti-PD-1, anti-PD-L1 or anti-CTLA-4 therapy, and around 43% of the dose-escalation patients had been treated with checkpoint inhibitors. Partial responses were achieved by three dose-escalation patients, of whom one had hepatocellular carcinoma and two had cutaneous melanoma. Intravenous ivuxolimab was administered to patients every 2 weeks at six dose levels: 0.01, 0.1, 0.3, 1.5, 3 and 10 mg/kg. Of the 50 to 55 patients in dose escalation, some 19 had hepatocellular carcinoma, about 15 had melanoma, 9 had renal cell carcinoma and 9 had head and neck cancer.

Trimming takes 5 bases from V and 0 bases from J, and the germline ends sit 11 bases apart. The CDR3 spans 14 residues, from the cysteine through the phenylalanine. Left in the record is the CDR3 DNA by itself, 42 bases read in frame from the first base. CDR1 and CDR2 (SGHTA, FQGNSA) derive from the germline V gene. Genomic DNA was isolated from the sorted cells so that the TCRbeta CDR3 region could be sequenced. The immunoSEQ Assay was used for sequencing of TCRbeta CDR3 regions. TCRdb took over this immuneACCESS table, retaining in-frame rearrangements with V and J assigned. Such tables are incomplete; in checked studies, under half of the missing clones stem from an unresolved V gene, and the remainder is unexplained. The sample includes about 52,000 clones, with roughly nine tenths observed a single time. The ten biggest clones cover 6% to 8% of the sample. The trial excluded patients who had a history of autoimmune disease or who were on systemic immunosuppression. Peripheral blood for TCR sequencing was collected from all dose cohorts at baseline, on cycle 4 day 1, and on cycle 7 day 1. Samples came from an open-label, multicenter, first-in-human phase I dose-escalation trial of ivuxolimab. The trial enrolled adults with locally advanced or metastatic head and neck squamous cell, hepatocellular, melanoma or renal cell carcinoma. Before TCR sequencing, CD4+ T cells and CD8+ T cells from peripheral blood were sorted into separate populations.

As concerns this clone: Its antigen is still unknown. Base-call qualities are not available, and no considerably larger clone is one nucleotide away.

General conclusions and limits of the study: At doses of 0.1 to 3.0 mg/kg, clonal expansion of both CD4+ and CD8+ T cells in blood was seen between baseline and week 6. Low levels of normalized T-cell clonal expansion were also seen in some patients who did not respond. Antigen specificity was not determined for the clonally expanded peripheral T cells. After ivuxolimab, more expanded clones were found on average in CD8+ T cells than in CD4+ T cells. Partial responders in the 0.1-3.0 mg/kg groups had among the lowest normalized peripheral clonal expansion, especially among CD8+ T cells.

Here the sequenced sample was CD4+ or CD8+ T cells sorted from blood, taken in a trial of the OX40 agonist ivuxolimab. Recombination linked TRBV7-2 to TRBJ2-7; no confident D gene assignment can be made. The sequence was collected from an adult with an advanced solid tumor such as melanoma, head and neck, liver or kidney cancer. The sequence in DNA is TGTGCCAGCAGCCTCTTGGCGAACTCCTACGAGCAGTACTTC. The resulting protein is CASSLLANSYEQYF.